This entry lists 16 T cell receptor beta chains sequenced from one sample in a study of T-cell reconstitution after alpha-beta-depleted transplantation in children. Unique molecular identifiers were used to barcode this TCRbeta library. MiXCR was run by TCRdb on the PCR reads, yielding one entry per CDR3 protein. The data contain some 550,000 distinct CDR3 sequences, approximately 20% of them singletons. Sequenced material: PBMCs from the stem cell graft donor, taken from the stem cell graft. Receptors were obtained from a human donor who donated a stem cell graft to a child with acute lymphoblastic leukemia.

This clonotype was seen more than once but under ten times. This sequence joins TRBV29-1 and TRBJ1-2, with D possibly being TRBD1 (6 bases). Germline-derived CDR1 and CDR2 are SQVTM and ANQGSEA. The ends were cut back, 4 bases at V and 3 bases at J, with 24 bases in the middle. The CDR3 runs 17 residues. CDR3 nucleotides: TGCAGCGTTGCATCAACAAAATACAGGGCATATGACTATGGCTACACCTTC. Amino acid sequence: CSVASTKYRAYDYGYTF.

The CDR3 here is CATSDTGTSGTYNEQFF. The CDR3 region has the DNA TGTGCCACCAGTGATACCGGGACTAGCGGGACCTACAATGAGCAGTTCTTC. The rearrangement joins TRBV24-1 to TRBJ2-1; 13 bases align to TRBD2. The V segment lost 3 bases and the J segment 2 bases; nucleotides outside the gene matches: 3. The CDR3 is 17 residues long. The germline V gene has CDR1 KGHDR and CDR2 SFDVKD.

This clonotype was counted once. The chain couples TRBV20-1 to TRBJ2-5, with D possibly matching TRBD2 (6 bases). CDR1 and CDR2 (germline): DFQATT, SNEGSKA (reference sequence). V dropped 5 bases and J dropped 9 bases, with 16 bases sitting between them. This CDR3 spans 12 amino acids. CDR3 DNA sequence: TGCAGTGCTCCTACAGGATGGAGGGCCCAGTACTTC. Its protein is CSAPTGWRAQYF.

The rearrangement joins TRBV7-9 to TRBJ1-1; D may be TRBD1 (6 bases). V lost 6 bases and J 5 bases, leaving 22 bases between the germline ends. CDR1 and CDR2 from the germline V gene are SEHNR and FQNEAQ (reference sequence). There are 16 residues in the CDR3. The CDR3 sequence: CASSFPSTGAVTEAFF. Here the CDR3 DNA reads TGTGCCAGCAGTTTTCCTTCGACAGGAGCGGTAACTGAAGCTTTCTTT.

The V and J genes are TRBV5-1 and TRBJ2-3; 8 nucleotides match TRBD2. Germline CDR1 reads SGHRS; CDR2 reads YFSETQ. The CDR3 sequence is 17 residues long. V was clipped by 0 bases and J by 5 bases; unmatched bases: 11. The CDR3 nucleotides are TGCGCCAGCAGCTTGGCCCCCTCGCGGGAGGCAGGAGATACGCAGTATTTT. This codes for CASSLAPSREAGDTQYF.

This clonotype was recorded a few times. This chain connects TRBV5-1 to TRBJ1-1; TRBD1 matches 8 bases. Trimming removed 4 bases from V and 7 bases from J; junction bases left unmatched: 15. The length of the CDR3 is 16 residues. Germline lookup yields CDR1 SGHRS and CDR2 YFSETQ. This chain's CDR3 is CASSTGQGTRLVEAFF. The CDR3 DNA follows: TGCGCCAGCAGCACCGGACAGGGAACGAGACTAGTTGAAGCTTTCTTT. Complete variable domain (other parts from reference TRBV5-1 and TRBJ1-1): KAGVTQTPRYLIKTRGQQVTLSCSPISGHRSVSWYQQTPGQGLQFLFEYFSETQRNKGNFPGRFSGRQFSNSRSEMNVSTLELGDSALYLCASSTGQGTRLVEAFFGQGTRLTVV.

The rearrangement uses TRBV5-1 and TRBJ1-5; no clear D gene. This CDR3 has 15 amino acids. V was clipped by 5 bases and J by 0 bases, with 12 bases between them. In germline, CDR1 is SGHRS, CDR2 YFSETQ. The CDR3 DNA sequence: TGCGCCAGCAGACATGACATCCATAGCAATCAGCCCCAGCATTTT. It codes for CASRHDIHSNQPQHF.

This clonotype was counted only a few times. J is TRBJ2-7 and V is TRBV7-3; the match to TRBD1 covers 7 bases. The V segment lost 1 base and the J segment 3 bases; nucleotides outside the gene matches: 21. From germline, CDR1 is SGHTA and CDR2 FQGTGA. This CDR3 spans 20 amino acids. CDR3: CASSLISLTVGTAPHYEQYF. CDR3 nucleotide sequence: TGTGCCAGCAGCTTAATCTCTCTTACGGTAGGGACAGCCCCACACTACGAGCAGTACTTC.

This clonotype has just a few counts. The rearrangement joins TRBV2 to TRBJ1-2; no clear D gene. Germline values: CDR1 SNHLY, CDR2 FYNNEI. V lost 2 bases to trimming and J lost 5 bases, with 6 bases between them. The CDR3 runs 12 residues. The CDR3 spells CASSELSYGYTF. The CDR3 DNA reads as TGTGCCAGCAGTGAACTCTCTTATGGCTACACCTTC.

The chain uses TRBV20-1 and TRBJ1-2; weak D call: TRBD1 (6 bases). Trimming removed 5 bases at V and 2 bases at J, with 9 bases between. The germline gives CDR1 DFQATT, CDR2 SNEGSKA (reference sequence). The CDR3 has 12 amino acids. The CDR3 bases are TGCAGTGCTCCCCAGGGGAACTATGGCTACACCTTC. The encoded protein is CSAPQGNYGYTF.

This clonotype was found a few times. The chain couples TRBV5-1 to TRBJ2-3; 12 positions match TRBD2. V was pared by 3 bases and J by 6 bases, with 8 bases of the junction left unmatched. The germline V gene has CDR1 SGHRS and CDR2 YFSETQ. This CDR3 comprises 16 residues. The CDR3 bases are TGCGCCAGCAGCTCCGTGACTAGCGGGAGTCTGGATACGCAGTATTTT. Translating gives CASSSVTSGSLDTQYF.

The genes are TRBV20-1 and TRBJ2-7; D unresolved. The germline gives CDR1 DFQATT, CDR2 SNEGSKA (reference sequence). The ends were cut back, 0 bases at V and 5 bases at J, with 11 bases in the middle. The CDR3 extends over 13 amino acids. The CDR3 DNA follows: TGCAGTGCTAGAGATGGTCCGGACGACGAGCAGTACTTC. Protein product: CSARDGPDDEQYF.

This chain uses TRBV5-1 with TRBJ2-7, with no clear D. Germline values: CDR1 SGHRS, CDR2 YFSETQ. This CDR3 contains 13 residues. V shed 1 base and J shed 2 bases, with 7 bases lying between them. The CDR3 DNA sequence: TGCGCCAGCAGCTTGATGGGGACCTACGAGCAGTACTTC. It codes for CASSLMGTYEQYF.

This clonotype has a count of ten or more. V gene TRBV10-1 combines with J gene TRBJ1-1; TRBD1 is a possible D gene (6 bases). CDR3 size: 12 residues. The V end was cut by 6 bases, the J end by 2 bases, with 7 bases between. Looked up from germline, CDR1 is WNHNN and CDR2 is SYGVQD (reference sequence). The CDR3 nucleotides read TGCGCCAGCAGAGGGACAAACACTGAAGCTTTCTTT. Translating gives CASRGTNTEAFF.

Ten or more counts support this clonotype. The V call is TRBV5-1, the J call TRBJ1-2; no clear D gene. There are 11 residues in the CDR3. The germline gives CDR1 SGHRS, CDR2 YFSETQ. Trimming removed 8 bases from V and 2 bases from J, with 7 bases in between. DNA for the CDR3: TGCGCCAGTTCAGACAACTATGGCTACACCTTC. It codes for CASSDNYGYTF.

The count of this clonotype is one. The J gene is TRBJ1-2, the V gene TRBV27, with D unresolved. The CDR3 covers 12 residues. The V and J ends lost 3 bases and 8 bases respectively, with 10 bases between them. CDR1 and CDR2 (germline): MNHEY, SMNVEV (reference sequence). CDR3 sequence (DNA): TGTGCCAGCAGTTTCGAGGAGGAGGGCTACACCTTC. This translates into CASSFEEEGYTF.